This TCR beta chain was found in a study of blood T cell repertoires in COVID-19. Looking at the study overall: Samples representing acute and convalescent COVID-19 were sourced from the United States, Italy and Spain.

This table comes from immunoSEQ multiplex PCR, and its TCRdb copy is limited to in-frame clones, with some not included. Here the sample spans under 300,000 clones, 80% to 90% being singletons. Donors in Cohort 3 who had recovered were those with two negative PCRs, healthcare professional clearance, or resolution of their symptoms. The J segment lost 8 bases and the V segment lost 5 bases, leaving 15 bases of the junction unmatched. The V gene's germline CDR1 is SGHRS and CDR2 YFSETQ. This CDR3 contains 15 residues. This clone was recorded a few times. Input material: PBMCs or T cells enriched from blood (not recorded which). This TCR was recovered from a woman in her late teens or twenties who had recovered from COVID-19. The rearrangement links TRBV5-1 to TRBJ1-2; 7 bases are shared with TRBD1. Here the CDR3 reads CASRAGTAERWGYTF. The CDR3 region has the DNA TGCGCCAGCAGGGCTGGGACAGCCGAGAGGTGGGGCTACACCTTC.